These T cell receptor beta chains were read from a single sample in a study of cytomegalovirus exposure and HLA in healthy donors. The method was immunoSEQ multiplex PCR; TCRdb's version includes in-frame clones alone and lacks a portion of them. Of roughly 100,000 clones in the sample, around 71% were seen once. The source material was PBMCs. All receptors derive from a boy younger than 18 in good health and CMV-seronegative. CDR3s include the opening cysteine and the closing phenylalanine or tryptophan. D genes are given only for firm matches. The size field is filled for only some rows; it gives once, few, many or a size class.

CDR3: CASTQGLAGGNEQFF
DNA: TGTGCCAGCACCCAGGGACTAGCGGGGGGGAATGAGCAGTTCTTC
J: TRBJ2-1
V: TRBV2
D: TRBD2
size: NA

CDR3: CASSSGQYTEAFF
DNA: TGTGCCAGCAGTTCTGGACAGTACACTGAAGCTTTCTTT
J: TRBJ1-1
V: TRBV6-1
D: NA
size: NA

CDR3: CASSLEALQETQYF
DNA: TGTGCCAGCAGTTTAGAAGCCCTTCAAGAGACCCAGTACTTC
J: TRBJ2-5
V: TRBV28
D: NA
size: few

CDR3: CSVLVGGVGYTF
DNA: TGCAGCGTTCTTGTAGGCGGGGTTGGCTACACCTTC
J: TRBJ1-2
V: TRBV29-1
D: NA
size: once

CDR3: CASSLPGVNTEAFF
DNA: TGTGCCAGCAGCTTACCCGGGGTGAACACTGAAGCTTTCTTT
J: TRBJ1-1
V: TRBV28
D: NA
size: NA

CDR3: CAWSGAWGREGNQPQHF
DNA: TGTGCCTGGAGTGGCGCTTGGGGGAGGGAGGGCAATCAGCCCCAGCATTTT
J: TRBJ1-5
V: TRBV30
D: NA
size: NA

CDR3: CASSPTSRGLGGNTEAFF
DNA: TGTGCCAGCAGCCCAACATCCAGGGGGCTAGGTGGGAACACTGAAGCTTTCTTT
J: TRBJ1-1
V: TRBV5-6
D: TRBD1
size: NA

CDR3: CAWSVPVEAFF
DNA: TGTGCCTGGAGTGTACCGGTTGAAGCTTTCTTT
J: TRBJ1-1
V: TRBV30
D: NA
size: NA

CDR3: CASSESSGGFGTDTQYF
DNA: TGTGCCAGCAGTGAATCTAGCGGGGGGTTTGGCACAGATACGCAGTATTTT
J: TRBJ2-3
V: TRBV2
D: TRBD2
size: once

CDR3: CASSSSGGGEQYF
DNA: TGTGCCAGCAGCTCTTCAGGGGGTGGTGAGCAGTACTTC
J: TRBJ2-7
V: TRBV5-4
D: TRBD1
size: few

CDR3: CASTPGRAALAYGYTF
DNA: TGTGCCAGCACCCCGGGCAGGGCAGCCTTGGCCTATGGCTACACCTTC
J: TRBJ1-2
V: TRBV7-2
D: NA
size: NA

CDR3: CASSGGLAAFIQFF
DNA: TGTGCCAGCAGTGGCGGACTAGCGGCCTTTATTCAGTTCTTC
J: TRBJ2-1
V: TRBV6-1
D: TRBD2
size: NA

CDR3: CASSYDSYSGNTIYF
DNA: TGTGCCAGCAGCTATGACAGCTACTCTGGAAACACCATATATTTT
J: TRBJ1-3
V: TRBV9
D: NA
size: NA

CDR3: CASCAGIPYEQYF
DNA: TGTGCCAGCTGTGCAGGGATCCCCTACGAGCAGTACTTC
J: TRBJ2-7
V: TRBV6-5
D: NA
size: once

CDR3: CASSTSGGLNTEAFF
DNA: TGCGCCAGCAGCACCTCAGGGGGCCTGAACACTGAAGCTTTCTTT
J: TRBJ1-1
V: TRBV5-1
D: TRBD1
size: NA

CDR3: CASSRDSYNEQFF
DNA: TGTGCCAGCAGCCGGGACTCCTACAATGAGCAGTTCTTC
J: TRBJ2-1
V: TRBV6-1
D: NA
size: few

CDR3: CASSLVGVEQFF
DNA: TGTGCCAGCAGTTTAGTAGGAGTAGAGCAGTTCTTC
J: TRBJ2-1
V: TRBV11-2
D: NA
size: NA

CDR3: CASSQRDTGELFF
DNA: TGTGCCAGCAGTCAAAGAGACACCGGGGAGCTGTTTTTT
J: TRBJ2-2
V: TRBV7-9
D: NA
size: NA

CDR3: CASSYSRQGRTEAFF
DNA: TGTGCCAGCAGTTACTCGCGACAGGGAAGGACTGAAGCTTTCTTT
J: TRBJ1-1
V: TRBV6-5
D: TRBD1
size: NA

CDR3: CASSSRFYNYGYTF
DNA: TGTGCCAGCAGCTCCAGGTTTTATAACTATGGCTACACCTTC
J: TRBJ1-2
V: TRBV7-9
D: NA
size: NA

CDR3: CASRLAGDSYYEQYF
DNA: TGTGCCAGCAGACTAGCGGGAGATTCGTACTACGAGCAGTACTTC
J: TRBJ2-7
V: TRBV6-5
D: TRBD2
size: few

CDR3: CASSPTAGGRSYEQYF
DNA: TGTGCCAGCAGTCCCACCGCGGGAGGACGCTCCTACGAGCAGTACTTC
J: TRBJ2-7
V: TRBV27
D: TRBD2
size: few

CDR3: CSVEEGQESYTF
DNA: TGCAGCGTTGAAGAGGGACAGGAGTCCTACACCTTC
J: TRBJ1-2
V: TRBV29-1
D: TRBD1
size: NA

CDR3: CASSGAGTQETQYF
DNA: TGTGCCAGCAGCGGCGCGGGGACCCAAGAGACCCAGTACTTC
J: TRBJ2-5
V: TRBV9
D: NA
size: few

CDR3: CASSLDSTGTEAFF
DNA: TGTGCCAGCAGTTTGGACTCGACGGGCACTGAAGCTTTCTTT
J: TRBJ1-1
V: TRBV6-5
D: NA
size: NA

CDR3: CASSFGGTNTEAFF
DNA: TGTGCCAGCAGTTTCGGGGGAACCAACACTGAAGCTTTCTTT
J: TRBJ1-1
V: TRBV27
D: NA
size: few

CDR3: CASSLEAGDNYGYTF
DNA: TGCGCCAGCAGCTTGGAGGCAGGGGATAACTATGGCTACACCTTC
J: TRBJ1-2
V: TRBV5-1
D: NA
size: NA